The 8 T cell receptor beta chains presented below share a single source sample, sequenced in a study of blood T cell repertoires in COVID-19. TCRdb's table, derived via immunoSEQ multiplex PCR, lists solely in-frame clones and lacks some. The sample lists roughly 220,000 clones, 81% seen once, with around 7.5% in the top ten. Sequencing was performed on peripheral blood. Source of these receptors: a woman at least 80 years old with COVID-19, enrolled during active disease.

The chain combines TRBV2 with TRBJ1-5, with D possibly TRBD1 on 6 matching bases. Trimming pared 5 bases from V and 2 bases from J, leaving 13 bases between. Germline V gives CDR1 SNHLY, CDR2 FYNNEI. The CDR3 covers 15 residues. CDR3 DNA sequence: TGTGCCAGCAGTCAAGGGGGAGCGGGCAATCAGCCCCAGCATTTT. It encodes CASSQGGAGNQPQHF. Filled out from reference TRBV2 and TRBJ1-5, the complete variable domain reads EPEVTQTPSHQVTQMGQEVILRCVPISNHLYFYWYRQILGQKVEFLVSFYNNEISEKSEIFDDQFSVERPDGSNFTLKIRSTKLEDSAMYFCASSQGGAGNQPQHFGDGTRLSIL.

The CDR3 loop is CASSQERGLTEAFF. CDR3 sequence (DNA): TGCGCCAGCAGCCAAGAAAGGGGGCTTACTGAAGCTTTCTTT. The rearrangement joins TRBV4-1 to TRBJ1-1, with 7 bases aligning to TRBD1. The ends lost 0 bases at V and 5 bases at J; junction bases unmatched: 3. This CDR3 is built from 14 residues. CDR1 is MGHRA and CDR2 is YSYEKL in the germline V gene.

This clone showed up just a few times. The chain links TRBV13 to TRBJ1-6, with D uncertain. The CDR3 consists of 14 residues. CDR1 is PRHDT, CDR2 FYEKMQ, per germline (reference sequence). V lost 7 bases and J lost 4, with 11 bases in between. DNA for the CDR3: TGTGCCAGCACACCCGGGAGATATAATTCACCCCTCCACTTT. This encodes CASTPGRYNSPLHF. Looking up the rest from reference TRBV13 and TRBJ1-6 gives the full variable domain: AAGVIQSPRHLIKEKRETATLKCYPIPRHDTVYWYQQGPGQDPQFLISFYEKMQSDKGSIPDRFSAQQFSDYHSELNMSSLELGDSALYFCASTPGRYNSPLHFGNGTRLTVT.

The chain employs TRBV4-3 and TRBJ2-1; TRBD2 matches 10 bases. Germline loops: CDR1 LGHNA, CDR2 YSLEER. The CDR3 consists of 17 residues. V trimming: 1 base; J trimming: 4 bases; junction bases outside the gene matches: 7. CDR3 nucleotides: TGCGCCAGCAGCCAAGTTAGGACTAGCGGAGTTTACAATGAGCAGTTCTTC. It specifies CASSQVRTSGVYNEQFF.

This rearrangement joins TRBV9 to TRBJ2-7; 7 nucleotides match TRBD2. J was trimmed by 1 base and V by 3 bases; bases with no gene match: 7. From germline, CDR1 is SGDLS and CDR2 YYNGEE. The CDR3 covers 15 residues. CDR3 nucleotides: TGTGCCAGCAGCGGACCCACTAGCGCTTCCTACGAGCAGTACTTC. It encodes CASSGPTSASYEQYF.

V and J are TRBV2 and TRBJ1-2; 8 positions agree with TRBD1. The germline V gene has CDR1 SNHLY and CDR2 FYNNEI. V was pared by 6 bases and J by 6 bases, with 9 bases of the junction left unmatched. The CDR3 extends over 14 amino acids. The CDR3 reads CASSRTGTFNGYTF. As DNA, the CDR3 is TGTGCCAGCAGCCGGACAGGGACTTTTAATGGCTACACCTTC. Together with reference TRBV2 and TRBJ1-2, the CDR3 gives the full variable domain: EPEVTQTPSHQVTQMGQEVILRCVPISNHLYFYWYRQILGQKVEFLVSFYNNEISEKSEIFDDQFSVERPDGSNFTLKIRSTKLEDSAMYFCASSRTGTFNGYTFGSGTRLTVV.

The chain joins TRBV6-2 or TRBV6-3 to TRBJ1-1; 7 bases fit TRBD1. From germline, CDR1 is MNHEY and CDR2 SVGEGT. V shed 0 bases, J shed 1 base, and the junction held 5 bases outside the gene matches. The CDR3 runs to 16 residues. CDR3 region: CASSYSRTGTNTEAFF. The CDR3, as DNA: TGTGCCAGCAGTTACTCCAGGACAGGAACGAACACTGAAGCTTTCTTT.

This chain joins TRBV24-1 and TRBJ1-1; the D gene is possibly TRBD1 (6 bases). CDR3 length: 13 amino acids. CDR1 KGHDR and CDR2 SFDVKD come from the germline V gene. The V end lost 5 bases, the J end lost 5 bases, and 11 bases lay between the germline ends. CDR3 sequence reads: CATSVGANTEAFF. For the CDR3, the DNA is TGTGCCACCAGTGTGGGGGCTAATACTGAAGCTTTCTTT.